This paragraph covers one T cell receptor (beta chain) sequence. Its antigen is not known. PCR used 60 Vbeta primers and 13 Jbeta primers. Sequenced by immunoSEQ multiplex PCR; TCRdb stores in-frame clones only, minus some. Of about 190,000 clones in the sample, roughly 80% are singletons; the top ten hold roughly 6.7%. The sample originates from a study of cytomegalovirus exposure and HLA in healthy donors. On the study more broadly: Early release data held 80 million to 100 million unique TCRs from HLA-typed donors.

The CDR3 loop spans 14 amino acids. Trimming stripped 4 bases from V and 0 bases from J, with 7 bases between. CDR1 is KGHSH, CDR2 LQKENI, per germline. Whole-study findings and limits: Presence/absence analyses assumed roughly uniform sequencing depth across donors, which may not hold. In vitro checks showed that a few CMV-associated chains really do target CMV antigens.

The TCR originated in a man between 40 and 49 years old in good health and CMV-seropositive. V and J are TRBV18 and TRBJ2-1; D uncertain. The specimen was PBMCs. CDR3 sequence reads: CASSLSSSYNEQFF. In DNA form, the CDR3 reads TGTGCCAGCTCACTATCTAGCTCCTACAATGAGCAGTTCTTC.